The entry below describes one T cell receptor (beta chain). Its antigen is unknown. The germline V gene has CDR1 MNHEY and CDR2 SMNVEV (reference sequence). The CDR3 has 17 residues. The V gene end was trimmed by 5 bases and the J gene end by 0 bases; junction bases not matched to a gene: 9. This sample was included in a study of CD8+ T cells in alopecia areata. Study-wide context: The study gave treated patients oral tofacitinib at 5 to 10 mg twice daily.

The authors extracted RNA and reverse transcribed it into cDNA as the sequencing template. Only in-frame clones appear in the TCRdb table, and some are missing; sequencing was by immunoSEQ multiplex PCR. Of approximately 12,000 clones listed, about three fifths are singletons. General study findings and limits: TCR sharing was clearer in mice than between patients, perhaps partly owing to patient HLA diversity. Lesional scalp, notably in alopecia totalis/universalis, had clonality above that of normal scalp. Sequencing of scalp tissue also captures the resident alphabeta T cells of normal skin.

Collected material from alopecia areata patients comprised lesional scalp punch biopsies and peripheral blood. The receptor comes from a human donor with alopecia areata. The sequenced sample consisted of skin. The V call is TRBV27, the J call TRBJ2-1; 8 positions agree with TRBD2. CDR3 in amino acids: CASSIGGLATSYNEQFF. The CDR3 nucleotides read TGTGCCAGCAGTATTGGCGGACTAGCCACCTCCTACAATGAGCAGTTCTTC.